This T cell receptor beta chain appears in the sequencing data of a study of T cell repertoires in cytomegalovirus infection. Study information: Selection of CMV epitopes for the study included recently identified HLA-C-restricted and well-studied HLA-B-restricted ones. Indicated by public TCR beta signatures were CMV infection and matching HLA type. Findings and limits, study-wide: Cumulated frequencies of public TCR beta families served to identify carriers of CMV plus the relevant HLA.

V was clipped by 1 base and J by 4 bases, with 2 bases between them. The germline V gene encodes CDR1 LNHNV and CDR2 YYDKDF (reference sequence). This CDR3 has 12 amino acids. TCRdb re-called the reads through MiXCR, storing one row per CDR3 protein. This table holds around 300,000 distinct CDR3 sequences, roughly 21% found once. Details on this clonotype: Its cognate antigen is unknown.

The chain uses TRBV15 and TRBJ1-5; D is unresolved. The receptor's source is a human donor in good health (CMV status not recorded). Some clones in this sample may be carry-over from other donors' samples. The sample was cultured PBMCs, taken from culture after CMV antigen stimulation. The CDR3 loop is CATSRANQPQHF. The CDR3 DNA is TGTGCCACCAGCAGAGCGAATCAGCCCCAGCATTTT.